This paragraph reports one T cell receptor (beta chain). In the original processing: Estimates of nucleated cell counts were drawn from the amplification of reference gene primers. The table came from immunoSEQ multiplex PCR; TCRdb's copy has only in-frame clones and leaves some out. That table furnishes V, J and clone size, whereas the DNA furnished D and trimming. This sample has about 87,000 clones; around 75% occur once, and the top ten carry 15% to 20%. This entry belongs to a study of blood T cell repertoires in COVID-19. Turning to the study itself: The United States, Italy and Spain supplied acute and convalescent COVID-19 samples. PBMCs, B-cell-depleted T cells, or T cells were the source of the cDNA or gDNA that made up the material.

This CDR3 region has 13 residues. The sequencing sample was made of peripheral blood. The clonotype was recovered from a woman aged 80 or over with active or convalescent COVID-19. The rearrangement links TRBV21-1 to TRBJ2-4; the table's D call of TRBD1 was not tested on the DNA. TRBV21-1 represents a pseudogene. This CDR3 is CASSKSRQGPFYF. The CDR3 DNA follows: TGTGCCAGCAGCAAAAGTCGACAGGGCCCCTTCTACTTC.